The 30 T cell receptor beta chains below come from one sample, sequenced in a study of blood T cell repertoires in COVID-19. Method: immunoSEQ multiplex PCR; TCRdb's copy keeps in-frame clones and lacks some. The sample carries 150,000 to 200,000 clones, around 80% recorded once. The sample comprised peripheral blood. Every receptor here comes from a woman older than 75 with active or convalescent COVID-19.

The chain employs TRBV28 and TRBJ1-1, with D unclear. This CDR3 has 13 residues. Germline assignment: CDR1 MDHEN and CDR2 SYDVKM. V was clipped by 5 bases and J by 8 bases, with 15 bases between them. For the CDR3, the DNA is TGTGCCAGCAGTCCCCTCCGACGGGGAGAAGCTTTCTTT. Protein sequence: CASSPLRRGEAFF.

A remark on this clone: Distinct nucleotide sequences in the sample also encode this CDR3. J is TRBJ2-1 and V is TRBV5-1; possible D gene TRBD1, 6 bases. CDR3 length: 12 amino acids. Germline CDR1 and CDR2: SGHRS and YFSETQ. V was clipped by 3 bases and J by 7 bases, with 8 bases between them. DNA for the CDR3: TGCGCCAGCAGCTCCCAGGGGAATGAGCAGTTCTTC. The encoded protein is CASSSQGNEQFF.

The V and J genes are TRBV3-1 (or the pseudogene TRBV3-2) and TRBJ2-7, with 10 bases lining up with TRBD1. J lost 4 bases, V lost 6 bases, and 9 bases had no gene match. CDR3 length: 15 residues. Germline lookup yields CDR1 LGHDT and CDR2 YNNKEL (reference sequence). CDR3 nucleotide sequence: TGTGCCAGCAGGGACGGTAGGACAGGGGGTTACGAGCAGTACTTC. Protein sequence: CASRDGRTGGYEQYF.

This clone came up a few times. The chain employs TRBV3-1 (or the pseudogene TRBV3-2) and TRBJ1-2, with D unclear. CDR1 is LGHDT and CDR2 is YNNKEL in the germline V gene (reference sequence). Trimming stripped 1 base from V and 8 bases from J, with 5 bases between. CDR3 length: 11 residues. This CDR3 is CASSQGQGYTF. The DNA for the CDR3 is TGTGCCAGCAGCCAAGGGCAGGGCTACACCTTC.

The chain combines TRBV2 with TRBJ1-2; maybe TRBD1 (5 bases). The CDR3 totals 13 residues. The germline V gene encodes CDR1 SNHLY and CDR2 FYNNEI. With 7 bases removed from V and 2 bases from J, the gap between germline ends came to 11 bases. Here the CDR3 reads CASTLQENYGYTF. Written as DNA, the CDR3 is TGTGCCAGCACCTTACAGGAGAACTATGGCTACACCTTC.

This clone was detected a few times. The chain recombines TRBV27 with TRBJ2-7; 9 nucleotides line up with TRBD1. The CDR3 totals 13 residues. Trimming took 7 bases from V and 1 from J; bases not matched to a gene: 2. Germline assignment: CDR1 MNHEY and CDR2 SMNVEV (reference sequence). The CDR3 reads CASTGTGSYEQYF. The DNA for the CDR3 is TGTGCCAGCACCGGGACAGGGTCCTACGAGCAGTACTTC.

The chain has TRBV27 and TRBJ2-3; the match to TRBD2 covers 8 bases. J was trimmed by 2 bases and V by 2 bases; bases with no gene match: 3. Germline lookup yields CDR1 MNHEY and CDR2 SMNVEV (reference sequence). The CDR3 spans 15 residues. The CDR3 nucleotides are TGTGCCAGCAGTTTACTAGCGGGCAACACAGATACGCAGTATTTT. Residues: CASSLLAGNTDTQYF.

V and J are TRBV18 and TRBJ1-2; no clear D. Trimming took off 2 bases at V and 3 bases at J, with 7 bases between the two ends. This CDR3 has 13 residues. Germline V gene lookup returns CDR1 KGHSH and CDR2 LQKENI. The CDR3, as DNA: TGTGCCAGCTCACCAGACAAGGACTATGGCTACACCTTC. Translating gives CASSPDKDYGYTF.

This clone showed up just once. CDR3 sequence reads: CASSRNVGQGNNEQFF. DNA of the CDR3: TGCGCCAGCAGCCGCAATGTGGGACAGGGCAACAATGAGCAGTTCTTC. The rearrangement uses TRBV4-3 and TRBJ2-1; 9 bases fit TRBD1. V lost 4 bases and J lost 5; bases outside the gene matches: 9. Germline values: CDR1 LGHNA, CDR2 YSLEER. The CDR3 has 16 amino acids.

CDR3 region: CASSAIYEQYF. CDR3 nucleotide sequence: TGTGCCAGCAGCGCGATCTACGAGCAGTACTTC. V usage is TRBV6-6 and J usage is TRBJ2-7; no definite D call. Germline V gene sequence: CDR1 MNHNY, CDR2 SVGAGI (reference sequence). The ends were cut back, 6 bases at V and 3 bases at J, with 6 bases in the middle. This CDR3 contains 11 residues.

In its sample, this clone was seen a few times. This chain uses TRBV27 with TRBJ1-6, with a weak D call TRBD1 (6 bases). V was shortened by 5 bases and J by 8 bases, with 13 bases between the two germline ends. Germline V gene lookup returns CDR1 MNHEY and CDR2 SMNVEV (reference sequence). There are 14 residues in the CDR3. CDR3 DNA: TGTGCCAGCAGTCTACAGGGTTGGGATTCACCCCTCCACTTT. Encoded protein: CASSLQGWDSPLHF.

The gene calls are TRBV20-1 and TRBJ1-3, with D hard to call. The CDR3 has 14 amino acids. V lost 3 bases and J 2 bases, leaving 11 bases between the germline ends. Germline V CDR1 and CDR2: DFQATT, SNEGSKA (reference sequence). CDR3 nucleotide sequence: TGCAGTGCTAGTTTTCAGGATGCTGGAAACACCATATATTTT. Protein product: CSASFQDAGNTIYF.

The rearrangement links TRBV5-1 to TRBJ2-1; TRBD2 matches at 11 bases. CDR3 size: 18 residues. V shed 0 bases, J shed 8 bases, and the junction held 13 bases outside the gene matches. In germline, CDR1 is SGHRS, CDR2 YFSETQ. The DNA for the CDR3 is TGCGCCAGCAGCTTGGGAAGGCTAGCGGGGGGTTCTCTAGATGAGCAGTTCTTC. Its protein is CASSLGRLAGGSLDEQFF.

This clone was observed a handful of times. The chain is built from TRBV10-3 and TRBJ2-5; a weak D match, TRBD2 (5 bases). Germline CDR1 ENHRY, CDR2 SYGVKD. CDR3 length: 13 amino acids. The V and J ends lost 5 bases and 2 bases respectively, with 9 bases between them. Written as DNA, the CDR3 is TGTGCCATCAGTAACGGGGTTCAAGAGACCCAGTACTTC. As protein: CAISNGVQETQYF.

CDR3: CASSQTGFDNEQFF. CDR3 nucleotides: TGTGCCAGCTCGCAGACAGGGTTCGACAATGAGCAGTTCTTC. The genes are TRBV18 and TRBJ2-1; TRBD1 agrees at 7 bases. V dropped 6 bases and J dropped 5; count of bases not matched to a gene: 7. The CDR3 runs to 14 residues. Germline assignment: CDR1 KGHSH and CDR2 LQKENI.

J is TRBJ2-2 and V is TRBV4-1; 7 bases are a match to TRBD1. V shed 0 bases and J 4 bases; nucleotides not matched to a gene: 11. Germline V gene data show CDR1 as MGHRA and CDR2 as YSYEKL. The CDR3 runs to 18 residues. CDR3 sequence: CASSQEGPETGFTGELFF. In DNA, the CDR3 is TGCGCCAGCAGCCAAGAAGGACCCGAGACAGGGTTCACCGGGGAGCTGTTTTTT.

This sequence joins TRBV4-1 and TRBJ2-1; maybe TRBD1 (5 bases). Looked up from germline, CDR1 is MGHRA and CDR2 is YSYEKL. V was trimmed by 1 base and J by 4 bases, leaving 5 bases between them. This CDR3 region has 13 residues. CDR3 in DNA: TGCGCCAGCAGCCAAGGACAGTACAATGAGCAGTTCTTC. As protein: CASSQGQYNEQFF.

The genes are TRBV5-4 and TRBJ1-6; TRBD1 aligns across 9 bases. The CDR3 has 15 amino acids. With 6 bases clipped from V and 5 bases from J, the junction kept 6 bases outside the gene matches. CDR1 and CDR2 (germline): SGHNT, YYREEE (reference sequence). CDR3 amino acids: CASTRTGANNSPLHF. The CDR3 DNA reads as TGTGCCAGCACCAGGACAGGGGCGAATAATTCACCCCTCCACTTT.

The genes are TRBV5-1 and TRBJ1-2; 7 nucleotides align to TRBD1. Germline V gene data show CDR1 as SGHRS and CDR2 as YFSETQ. V trimming: 0 bases; J trimming: 14 bases; junction bases outside the gene matches: 4. The CDR3 covers 11 residues. The CDR3 reads CASSLDGQATF. The DNA for the CDR3 is TGCGCCAGCAGCTTGGACGGACAGGCGACCTTC.

This clone was detected only once. The chain employs TRBV18 and TRBJ2-1; tentative D call: TRBD1 (5 bases). Looked up from germline, CDR1 is KGHSH and CDR2 is LQKENI. V gave up 6 bases and J gave up 8 bases, with 11 bases separating them. The CDR3 length is 12 residues. The CDR3 region has the DNA TGTGCCAGCTCGACCCAAGGGGATGAGCAGTTCTTC. It translates to CASSTQGDEQFF.

The chain uses TRBV9 and TRBJ2-5; D not certain. The V gene lost 3 bases and the J gene lost 0 bases, with 3 bases spanning the gap. The CDR3 contains 12 residues. Germline assignment: CDR1 SGDLS and CDR2 YYNGEE. CDR3 nucleotide sequence: TGTGCCAGCAGCGCCGACCAAGAGACCCAGTACTTC. Translating it yields CASSADQETQYF.

The chain couples TRBV5-1 to TRBJ2-5; no definite D call. The germline V and J ends were trimmed by 0 bases and 5 bases, with 11 bases remaining between them. Germline V gives CDR1 SGHRS, CDR2 YFSETQ. The CDR3 contains 14 residues. The CDR3, as DNA: TGCGCCAGCAGCTTGGATTCGGTTTTGGAGACCCAGTACTTC. Amino acids: CASSLDSVLETQYF.

The chain carries TRBV7-9 and TRBJ2-5; 8 nucleotides agree with TRBD1. V shed 0 bases and J 3 bases; nucleotides not matched to a gene: 6. CDR1 SEHNR and CDR2 FQNEAQ come from the germline V gene (reference sequence). The CDR3 length is 16 residues. CDR3 DNA sequence: TGTGCCAGCAGCTTAGCGGGCAGGGGGCGCGAAGAGACCCAGTACTTC. Its protein product is CASSLAGRGREETQYF.

The chain combines TRBV5-1 with TRBJ2-5; D is unresolved. The ends were cut back, 2 bases at V and 2 bases at J, with 10 bases in the middle. Germline-derived CDR1 and CDR2 are SGHRS and YFSETQ. This CDR3 has 14 residues. The CDR3 nucleotides are TGCGCCAGCAGCTTAACCAGCGCACAAGAGACCCAGTACTTC. It codes for CASSLTSAQETQYF.

This rearrangement joins TRBV15 to TRBJ1-1; D is unclear. V was shortened by 3 bases and J by 9 bases, with 14 bases between the two germline ends. CDR1 LNHNV and CDR2 YYDKDF come from the germline V gene (reference sequence). There are 13 residues in the CDR3. CDR3 nucleotides: TGTGCCACCAGCAGGTCAAGTCCAACAAAAGCTTTCTTT. The encoded protein is CATSRSSPTKAFF.

The chain couples TRBV2 to TRBJ2-7; perhaps TRBD1 as D (7 bases). The V end lost 2 bases, the J end lost 3 bases, and 17 bases lay between the germline ends. CDR1 SNHLY and CDR2 FYNNEI come from the germline V gene. The CDR3 consists of 16 residues. The CDR3 reads CASSEFRRDRNYEQYF. The CDR3 region has the DNA TGTGCCAGCAGTGAATTTCGGCGGGACAGAAACTACGAGCAGTACTTC.

The V call is TRBV29-1, the J call TRBJ2-7; 9 bases are a match to TRBD1. J lost 2 bases, V lost 4 bases, and 6 bases had no gene match. The CDR3 covers 14 residues. The germline gives CDR1 SQVTM, CDR2 ANQGSEA. The CDR3 bases are TGCAGCGTTGTTTGGGACAGGGCCGCCTACGAGCAGTACTTC. The encoded protein is CSVVWDRAAYEQYF.

This clone was detected only once. V usage is TRBV5-1 and J usage is TRBJ2-1; 11 bases align to TRBD2. This CDR3 has 16 residues. V lost 4 bases to trimming and J lost 4 bases; unmatched junction nucleotides: 7. Germline V gives CDR1 SGHRS, CDR2 YFSETQ. The CDR3 DNA reads as TGCGCCAGCAGCGTATCACTAGCGGGGGAGTACAATGAGCAGTTCTTC. Translation: CASSVSLAGEYNEQFF.

The V and J genes are TRBV2 and TRBJ1-1; D unresolved. V shed 3 bases and J shed 1 base, with 9 bases lying between them. Germline V gene data show CDR1 as SNHLY and CDR2 as FYNNEI. The CDR3 covers 14 residues. CDR3 amino acids: CASSEHTENTEAFF. The DNA of the CDR3 is TGTGCCAGCAGTGAGCACACCGAGAACACTGAAGCTTTCTTT.

This sequence joins TRBV18 and TRBJ2-7; tentative D call: TRBD1 (6 bases). CDR3 length equals 14 residues. CDR1 KGHSH and CDR2 LQKENI come from the germline V gene. With 4 bases removed from V and 3 bases from J, the gap between germline ends came to 13 bases. CDR3 DNA sequence: TGTGCCAGCTCACTTAGGGACACCTACTACGAGCAGTACTTC. Residues: CASSLRDTYYEQYF.